This TCR beta chain was recovered during a study of blood T cell repertoires in COVID-19. This study enrolled people aged about 18 to 90 from about two dozen US geographic areas. The CDR3 runs 19 residues. CDR1 and CDR2 from the germline V gene are GTSNPN and SVGIG (reference sequence). With 0 bases clipped from V and 5 bases from J, the junction kept 18 bases outside the gene matches. Per the original methods: Cell counts per sample came from amplifying reference gene primers. TCRdb keeps only in-frame clones here, not all; method: immunoSEQ multiplex PCR. That table is the source of V, J and clone size, and D and trimming were worked out from the DNA. Of hundreds of thousands of clones listed, 70% to 90% were seen once; the top ten hold roughly 8.5%.

Sequencing input: PBMCs or T cells enriched from blood (not recorded which). This sequence joins TRBV30 and TRBJ1-1; TRBD1 aligns across 10 bases. This TCR derives from a woman aged 60 to 75 who had recovered from COVID-19. The CDR3 region is CAWSVTGGTGDIKATEAFF. The CDR3 region has the DNA TGTGCCTGGAGTGTAACTGGGGGGACAGGGGACATAAAAGCAACTGAAGCTTTCTTT.